A selection of T cell receptor beta chains follows, all from one sample in a study of CD8 T cells in ankylosing spondylitis. Using its own MiXCR run on the 5' RACE reads, TCRdb lists one record per CDR3 protein. Of fewer than 550,000 distinct CDR3 sequences listed, 5.3% were seen once; the top ten hold roughly 3.5%. Material: blood, either unsorted or a sorted T cell fraction (not recorded which). The receptors were sampled from a male donor with ankylosing spondylitis. Both conserved end residues are part of each CDR3. The order of the fields is D gene, clone size, V gene, J gene, CDR3 protein. The D gene is left open where the match is weak. Only part of the rows carry a size: once, few, many, or a class if the clone is expanded.

d_gene: .; abundance: few; v_gene: TRBV7-8; j_gene: TRBJ2-5; CDR3aa: CASPPGPGETQYF
d_gene: .; abundance: many; v_gene: TRBV5-1; j_gene: TRBJ1-2; CDR3aa: CASREQDNYGYTF
d_gene: TRBD2; abundance: few; v_gene: TRBV6-1; j_gene: TRBJ2-1; CDR3aa: CASRRSGSVGNEQFF
d_gene: TRBD1; abundance: few; v_gene: TRBV6-1; j_gene: TRBJ1-6; CDR3aa: CASSPELGQDRPLHF
d_gene: .; abundance: many; v_gene: TRBV4-3; j_gene: TRBJ2-2; CDR3aa: CASSQVTRRTGELFF
d_gene: .; abundance: many; v_gene: TRBV9; j_gene: TRBJ1-6; CDR3aa: CASSVGSRGDSPLHF
d_gene: .; abundance: many; v_gene: TRBV7-9; j_gene: TRBJ2-3; CDR3aa: CASSLAGYADTQYF
d_gene: .; abundance: many; v_gene: TRBV20-1; j_gene: TRBJ2-1; CDR3aa: CSARLSWSPYNEQFF
d_gene: .; abundance: many; v_gene: TRBV4-3; j_gene: TRBJ2-1; CDR3aa: CASSQGVGAGKINEQFF
d_gene: .; abundance: many; v_gene: TRBV5-1; j_gene: TRBJ2-1; CDR3aa: CASVRGPEQFF
d_gene: .; abundance: many; v_gene: TRBV10-3; j_gene: TRBJ1-2; CDR3aa: CAISESADYGYTF
d_gene: .; abundance: .; v_gene: TRBV5-1; j_gene: TRBJ2-7; CDR3aa: CASSLTGNLYEQYF
d_gene: TRBD2; abundance: many; v_gene: TRBV27; j_gene: TRBJ2-1; CDR3aa: CASRKGASGRDEQFF
d_gene: .; abundance: .; v_gene: TRBV18; j_gene: TRBJ1-2; CDR3aa: CASSPMETVNYGYTF
d_gene: TRBD1; abundance: many; v_gene: TRBV5-1; j_gene: TRBJ1-2; CDR3aa: CATSTGDNGYTF
d_gene: TRBD2; abundance: many; v_gene: TRBV5-1; j_gene: TRBJ2-2; CDR3aa: CASSTPLAGARELFF
d_gene: TRBD1; abundance: many; v_gene: TRBV20-1; j_gene: TRBJ1-1; CDR3aa: CSASLGTENTEAFF
d_gene: TRBD2; abundance: many; v_gene: TRBV15; j_gene: TRBJ2-2; CDR3aa: CATSRVWTSVTGELFF
d_gene: .; abundance: .; v_gene: TRBV5-1; j_gene: TRBJ2-7; CDR3aa: CASSPEGHGFREQYF
d_gene: .; abundance: .; v_gene: TRBV21-1; j_gene: TRBJ2-7; CDR3aa: CASPGPGGLNEQYF
d_gene: TRBD2; abundance: .; v_gene: TRBV20-1; j_gene: TRBJ2-5; CDR3aa: CSARDPGLAGEETQYF
d_gene: .; abundance: many; v_gene: TRBV11-2; j_gene: TRBJ2-7; CDR3aa: CASSSDSFYEQYF
d_gene: .; abundance: many; v_gene: TRBV29-1; j_gene: TRBJ2-7; CDR3aa: CSVVKPGVPYEQYF
d_gene: TRBD2; abundance: many; v_gene: TRBV7-2; j_gene: TRBJ2-7; CDR3aa: CASSLASSGSYEQYF
d_gene: TRBD2; abundance: many; v_gene: TRBV5-5; j_gene: TRBJ2-3; CDR3aa: CASSLGISGGLRDTQYF
d_gene: TRBD1; abundance: many; v_gene: TRBV7-9; j_gene: TRBJ2-4; CDR3aa: CASSSHRDSLRIQYF
d_gene: .; abundance: many; v_gene: TRBV20-1; j_gene: TRBJ2-5; CDR3aa: CSARGGRVEETQYF
d_gene: .; abundance: many; v_gene: TRBV20-1; j_gene: TRBJ2-7; CDR3aa: CSALGAPRQYF
d_gene: TRBD1; abundance: many; v_gene: TRBV27; j_gene: TRBJ2-7; CDR3aa: CASSVRTGSYEQYF
d_gene: .; abundance: many; v_gene: TRBV5-1; j_gene: TRBJ2-7; CDR3aa: CASSPGRDEQYF
d_gene: TRBD1; abundance: many; v_gene: TRBV7-2; j_gene: TRBJ1-3; CDR3aa: CASSPDRGSNTIYF
d_gene: .; abundance: many; v_gene: TRBV9; j_gene: TRBJ2-1; CDR3aa: CASSVGVGAGNEQFF
d_gene: .; abundance: many; v_gene: TRBV20-1; j_gene: TRBJ2-7; CDR3aa: CSARPPAYEQYF
d_gene: .; abundance: once; v_gene: TRBV12-3/TRBV12-4; j_gene: TRBJ2-7; CDR3aa: CASSLGHSLGEQYF
d_gene: .; abundance: .; v_gene: TRBV15; j_gene: TRBJ2-7; CDR3aa: CATSEAATYEQYF
d_gene: TRBD1; abundance: many; v_gene: TRBV25-1; j_gene: TRBJ2-5; CDR3aa: CASSGTGKETQYF
d_gene: TRBD2; abundance: many; v_gene: TRBV6-2/TRBV6-3; j_gene: TRBJ2-7; CDR3aa: CASSYSFLLAGAVDEQYF
d_gene: .; abundance: .; v_gene: TRBV4-2; j_gene: TRBJ2-7; CDR3aa: CASSQDPGQNQGEQYF
d_gene: TRBD1; abundance: many; v_gene: TRBV12-3/TRBV12-4; j_gene: TRBJ1-1; CDR3aa: CASRGSQGGVTEAFF
d_gene: TRBD1; abundance: many; v_gene: TRBV7-2; j_gene: TRBJ1-2; CDR3aa: CASSLRGQGNYGYTF
d_gene: .; abundance: many; v_gene: TRBV4-1; j_gene: TRBJ1-4; CDR3aa: CASSQGQRLANEKLFF
d_gene: .; abundance: .; v_gene: TRBV20-1; j_gene: TRBJ1-5; CDR3aa: CSARIYSNQPQHF
d_gene: .; abundance: many; v_gene: TRBV4-1; j_gene: TRBJ1-2; CDR3aa: CASSQDGNYYGGYTF
d_gene: TRBD1; abundance: many; v_gene: TRBV28; j_gene: TRBJ2-2; CDR3aa: CASGDRGAGELFF
d_gene: TRBD1; abundance: few; v_gene: TRBV2; j_gene: TRBJ2-7; CDR3aa: CASTNGQGSEQYF
d_gene: TRBD2; abundance: many; v_gene: TRBV5-1; j_gene: TRBJ2-1; CDR3aa: CASSFTTSGLGDEQFF
d_gene: .; abundance: once; v_gene: TRBV5-7; j_gene: TRBJ1-4; CDR3aa: CASGLGQTAGKLFF
d_gene: .; abundance: many; v_gene: TRBV7-2; j_gene: TRBJ1-2; CDR3aa: CASSPKAEGGYGYTF
d_gene: .; abundance: many; v_gene: TRBV29-1; j_gene: TRBJ2-3; CDR3aa: CSALDRGADTQYF
d_gene: .; abundance: many; v_gene: TRBV7-2; j_gene: TRBJ1-2; CDR3aa: CASSLMDRKYGYTF
d_gene: .; abundance: few; v_gene: TRBV6-2/TRBV6-3; j_gene: TRBJ2-7; CDR3aa: CASSYFGGSSYEQYF
d_gene: TRBD1; abundance: many; v_gene: TRBV12-3/TRBV12-4; j_gene: TRBJ1-5; CDR3aa: CASSPGGTARNQPQHF
d_gene: TRBD2; abundance: many; v_gene: TRBV29-1; j_gene: TRBJ2-1; CDR3aa: CSVGGTSGTYSYNEQFF
d_gene: .; abundance: .; v_gene: TRBV7-2; j_gene: TRBJ1-2; CDR3aa: CASSLEIRGPYGYTF
d_gene: .; abundance: many; v_gene: TRBV20-1; j_gene: TRBJ2-1; CDR3aa: CSARGIVDPYNEQFF
d_gene: TRBD1; abundance: many; v_gene: TRBV6-6; j_gene: TRBJ1-2; CDR3aa: CAIDDRGLGYTF
d_gene: .; abundance: many; v_gene: TRBV5-6; j_gene: TRBJ1-2; CDR3aa: CASSFGQGGYYGYTF